A selection of T cell receptor beta chains follows, all from one sample in a study of identical twins. A single record per CDR3 protein comes from TCRdb applying MiXCR to the 5' RACE reads. The data contain roughly 710,000 distinct CDR3 sequences, 5.5% to 6.5% of them singletons. The sequencing sample was made of naive T cells sorted from blood. The receptors stem from a man between 18 and 35 years old in good health. Each CDR3 is given with its conserved first and last residue. Each record gives: CDR3 protein, CDR3 DNA, clone size, J gene, D gene, V gene. The D gene is left open where the match is weak. Some rows mark clone size as missing; the rest say once, few, many or name a class of expanded clone.

CASSLDRFLDGYTF | TGTGCCAGCAGTTTAGACAGATTCTTGGATGGCTACACCTTC | many | TRBJ1-2 | NA | TRBV28
CASSPEGVWTEAFF | TGTGCCAGCAGCCCAGAGGGGGTTTGGACTGAAGCTTTCTTT | few | TRBJ1-1 | NA | TRBV11-2
CSASIAGLNTGELFF | TGCAGTGCTAGTATAGCGGGGTTGAACACCGGGGAGCTGTTTTTT | many | TRBJ2-2 | TRBD2 | TRBV29-1
CASSFGHPTGRYDEQFF | TGTGCCAGCAGCTTCGGCCACCCTACCGGGAGGTACGATGAGCAGTTCTTC | few | TRBJ2-1 | TRBD2 | TRBV7-9
CASSMTGGTTEAFF | TGTGCCAGTAGTATGACAGGGGGCACGACTGAAGCTTTCTTT | NA | TRBJ1-1 | TRBD1 | TRBV19
CASAPPDPWGTDTQYF | TGTGCCAGCGCCCCACCGGATCCCTGGGGCACAGATACGCAGTATTTT | many | TRBJ2-3 | NA | TRBV12-3/TRBV12-4
CASKPLGGEQFF | TGTGCCAGCAAGCCCCTAGGAGGCGAGCAGTTCTTC | many | TRBJ2-1 | NA | TRBV27
CASRTEGAGDTEAFF | TGTGCCAGCAGGACCGAGGGCGCAGGCGACACTGAAGCTTTCTTT | many | TRBJ1-1 | NA | TRBV6-1
CASSYNPAQGNTEAFF | TGTGCCAGCAGTTACAATCCGGCACAGGGGAACACTGAAGCTTTCTTT | few | TRBJ1-1 | NA | TRBV6-5
CSARSATEAFF | TGCAGTGCTAGGAGTGCCACAGAAGCTTTCTTT | few | TRBJ1-1 | NA | TRBV20-1
CSVGPAQGGIGTQYF | TGCAGCGTTGGTCCCGCGCAGGGGGGGATCGGGACCCAGTACTTC | NA | TRBJ2-5 | NA | TRBV29-1
CSAIQLTDTQYF | TGCAGTGCTATACAACTCACAGATACGCAGTATTTT | NA | TRBJ2-3 | NA | TRBV20-1
CALRQGVGTDTQYF | TGCGCCCTTAGACAGGGGGTTGGAACAGATACGCAGTATTTT | many | TRBJ2-3 | TRBD1 | TRBV10-2
CASRQTGERGDTQYF | TGTGCCAGCAGGCAAACAGGGGAGCGGGGAGATACGCAGTATTTT | NA | TRBJ2-3 | NA | TRBV28
CASSVTGGEGIGYTF | TGTGCCAGCAGCGTAACAGGGGGCGAAGGGATAGGCTACACCTTC | many | TRBJ1-2 | TRBD1 | TRBV7-2
CASSVVRNPTEAFF | TGTGCCAGCAGCGTAGTAAGGAACCCCACTGAAGCTTTCTTT | NA | TRBJ1-1 | NA | TRBV9
CASSQAGTLNEQFF | TGTGCCAGCAGCCAGGCCGGGACTTTGAATGAGCAGTTCTTC | many | TRBJ2-1 | NA | TRBV4-2
CGSGTGGSGELFF | TGTGGTTCCGGGACAGGGGGTTCCGGGGAGCTGTTTTTT | NA | TRBJ2-2 | TRBD1 | TRBV12-3/TRBV12-4
CASSSIAGDPNEQFF | TGTGCCAGCAGCTCTATCGCGGGAGATCCCAATGAGCAGTTCTTC | few | TRBJ2-1 | TRBD2 | TRBV11-2
CATSRDRARGRSGYTF | TGTGCCACCAGCAGAGATAGGGCCAGGGGGCGAAGTGGCTACACCTTC | many | TRBJ1-2 | TRBD1 | TRBV15
CASSPSGTLDEQYF | TGTGCCAGCTCACCATCAGGGACCTTGGACGAGCAGTACTTC | many | TRBJ2-7 | NA | TRBV18
CASSLLETGVNEQFF | TGTGCCAGCAGTTTATTAGAGACAGGGGTCAATGAGCAGTTCTTC | many | TRBJ2-1 | TRBD1 | TRBV28
CSAGTGRYNEQFF | TGCAGTGCCGGGACGGGAAGGTACAATGAGCAGTTCTTC | many | TRBJ2-1 | NA | TRBV20-1
CASSLARATNYGYTF | TGTGCCAGCAGCTTAGCAAGAGCTACTAACTATGGCTACACCTTC | many | TRBJ1-2 | NA | TRBV7-2
CSVSAPRGVETQYF | TGCAGCGTTTCGGCTCCCCGGGGGGTAGAGACCCAGTACTTC | NA | TRBJ2-5 | TRBD2 | TRBV29-1
CASSLSATDTQYF | TGTGCCAGCAGTTTGTCGGCGACAGATACGCAGTATTTT | many | TRBJ2-3 | NA | TRBV12-3/TRBV12-4
CASSPDPRTRSYEQYF | TGTGCCAGCAGCCCCGATCCCCGGACTAGGTCTTACGAGCAGTACTTC | few | TRBJ2-7 | TRBD2 | TRBV28
CASSQPDGNYGYTF | TGTGCCAGCAGCCAACCGGACGGGAACTATGGCTACACCTTC | many | TRBJ1-2 | NA | TRBV4-2
CASSLADGRTDTQYF | TGTGCCAGCAGCTTGGCCGACGGGAGGACAGATACGCAGTATTTT | few | TRBJ2-3 | TRBD2 | TRBV5-4
CASSFPAQDTEAFF | TGTGCCAGCAGTTTCCCAGCCCAGGACACTGAAGCTTTCTTT | many | TRBJ1-1 | NA | TRBV12-3/TRBV12-4